These 10 T cell receptor beta chains were all obtained from the same sample, sequenced in a study of T cells after yellow fever vaccination. Each CDR3 protein gets one entry after TCRdb re-called the 5' RACE reads with MiXCR. Among about 340,000 distinct CDR3 sequences listed, roughly an eighth were seen once. Sequences were derived from CD4+ T cells sorted from PBMCs, sampled 15 days after the yellow fever booster vaccination. The source of these receptors is a man younger than 35 who received the YFV17D yellow fever vaccine.

This chain links TRBV6-2 or TRBV6-3 with TRBJ2-1; weak D call: TRBD1 (5 bases). The V gene's germline CDR1 is MNHEY and CDR2 SVGEGT. The CDR3 runs to 15 residues. V shed 6 bases and J shed 5 bases, with 17 bases lying between them. In DNA, the CDR3 is TGTGCCAGCAGGCCTGACAGCGACGGTCACAATGAGCAGTTCTTC. This gives the protein CASRPDSDGHNEQFF.

This clonotype showed up many times. The CDR3 protein is CASIETLAKNIQYF. The CDR3 DNA reads TGTGCCAGCATTGAGACGCTAGCCAAAAACATTCAGTACTTC. The chain joins TRBV6-5 to TRBJ2-4; no reliable D call. V was pared by 7 bases and J by 0 bases, with 10 bases between. The CDR3 length is 14 residues. Germline-derived CDR1 and CDR2 are MNHEY and SVGAGI.

This clonotype appeared a few times. The V call is TRBV4-3, the J call TRBJ2-7; D possibly matches TRBD1 or TRBD2 (5 bases each). Trimming cost V 1 base and J 4 bases, with 17 bases left between them. The germline V gene encodes CDR1 LGHNA and CDR2 YSLEER. The CDR3 runs to 16 residues. CDR3 sequence: CASSQVTGTQMYEQYF. The CDR3 bases are TGCGCCAGCAGCCAAGTCACCGGGACCCAAATGTACGAGCAGTACTTC.

The V gene is TRBV19, the J gene TRBJ1-2; possibly TRBD1 for D (5 bases). This CDR3 region has 14 residues. Trimming pared 4 bases from V and 2 bases from J, leaving 11 bases between. Germline loops: CDR1 LNHDA, CDR2 SQIVND (reference sequence). The DNA of the CDR3 is TGTGCCAGTAGTAGAGAGAAGGGGAACTATGGCTACACCTTC. Protein: CASSREKGNYGYTF.

This rearrangement joins TRBV10-3 to TRBJ1-1; D perhaps matches TRBD1 (6 bases). Germline V gene data show CDR1 as ENHRY and CDR2 as SYGVKD. This CDR3 spans 15 amino acids. Trimming pared 4 bases from V and 6 bases from J, leaving 18 bases between. CDR3 residues: CAISGGSAGGSEAFF. The CDR3 nucleotides read TGTGCCATCAGTGGTGGATCTGCGGGGGGCTCTGAAGCTTTCTTT.

This clonotype has only a few counts. The rearrangement joins TRBV12-3 or TRBV12-4 to TRBJ2-1, with 10 nucleotides matching TRBD2. The junction had 3 bases not matched to a gene; V was cut back by 2 bases and J by 5 bases. The CDR3 contains 15 residues. CDR3: CASSLWLAGDNEQFF. Written as DNA, the CDR3 is TGTGCCAGCAGTTTATGGCTAGCGGGGGACAATGAGCAGTTCTTC.

This clonotype has a handful of counts. V usage is TRBV5-8 and J usage is TRBJ1-1; no clear D. Germline V gene lookup returns CDR1 SGHTS and CDR2 YDEGEE. This CDR3 is built from 16 residues. The V gene lost 4 bases and the J gene lost 4 bases, with 20 bases spanning the gap. The CDR3 reads CASSPVWWGSSTEAFF. CDR3 nucleotide sequence: TGTGCCAGCAGCCCAGTTTGGTGGGGTTCAAGCACTGAAGCTTTCTTT.

In this sample, this clonotype turned up a few times. The J gene is TRBJ1-6, the V gene TRBV20-1; TRBD1 agrees at 8 bases. The length of the CDR3 is 14 residues. Unmatched junction bases numbered 2, after V lost 6 bases and J lost 1 base. The germline V gene encodes CDR1 DFQATT and CDR2 SNEGSKA (reference sequence). This CDR3 reads CSARQGSYNSPLHF. As DNA, the CDR3 is TGCAGTGCCCGACAGGGGTCCTATAATTCACCCCTCCACTTT.

The chain carries TRBV3-1 and TRBJ1-6, with unresolved D. CDR1 and CDR2 (germline): LGHDT, YNNKEL (reference sequence). This CDR3 is 14 amino acids long. The germline V and J ends were trimmed by 4 bases and 10 bases, with 14 bases remaining between them. The CDR3 DNA is TGTGCCAGCAGCCCGGACCGGGCGGGGTCACCCCTCCACTTT. It translates to CASSPDRAGSPLHF.

This clonotype was seen a handful of times. This rearrangement joins TRBV10-3 to TRBJ1-4; D unresolved. Per the germline V gene, CDR1 is ENHRY and CDR2 is SYGVKD. The V end lost 0 bases, the J end lost 7 bases, and 9 bases lay between the germline ends. This CDR3 has 14 amino acids. The CDR3: CAISESPGIEKLFF. The CDR3 nucleotides read TGTGCCATCAGTGAGTCCCCGGGGATTGAAAAACTGTTTTTT.